These 8 T cell receptor beta chains share one sample of origin, sequenced in a study of patients and donors after allogeneic stem cell transplantation. TCRdb re-called the RT-PCR reads through MiXCR, storing one row per CDR3 protein. The data show 190,000 or so distinct CDR3 sequences, 35% to 45% seen once. The specimen sequenced was blood, either unsorted or a sorted T cell fraction (not recorded which). Receptors originate from a human donor who was either an allogeneic HSCT recipient or a stem cell or donor lymphocyte infusion donor (not recorded which). It is not recorded whose cells these are; they may come from a transplant donor.

V gene TRBV5-1 combines with J gene TRBJ1-4; TRBD1 is a possible D gene (5 bases). The CDR3 consists of 17 residues. V lost 4 bases and J 4 bases, leaving 20 bases between the germline ends. Germline CDR1 SGHRS, CDR2 YFSETQ. CDR3 residues: CASSPRAGGEYNEKLFF. CDR3 DNA: TGCGCCAGCAGCCCACGCGCCGGAGGGGAGTATAATGAAAAACTGTTTTTT. The variable domain in full, completed from reference TRBV5-1 and TRBJ1-4, reads KAGVTQTPRYLIKTRGQQVTLSCSPISGHRSVSWYQQTPGQGLQFLFEYFSETQRNKGNFPGRFSGRQFSNSRSEMNVSTLELGDSALYLCASSPRAGGEYNEKLFFGSGTQLSVL.

This clonotype has only a few counts. The rearrangement uses TRBV5-1 and TRBJ1-2; 7 bases map to TRBD1. Germline CDR1 is SGHRS and CDR2 is YFSETQ. Unmatched junction bases numbered 9, after V lost 2 bases and J lost 8 bases. The CDR3 extends over 14 amino acids. CDR3 sequence (DNA): TGCGCCAGCAGCTTCAGGGACAGCTCCGGGGGCTACACCTTC. It encodes CASSFRDSSGGYTF.

The CDR3 is CASSFSSRGGAWSPLHF. The CDR3 region has the DNA TGTGCCAGCAGTTTCTCCTCCCGAGGGGGCGCTTGGTCACCCCTCCACTTT. This rearrangement joins TRBV27 to TRBJ1-6; TRBD1 matches at 7 bases. The V segment lost 3 bases and the J segment 10 bases; nucleotides outside the gene matches: 15. Germline V gene data show CDR1 as MNHEY and CDR2 as SMNVEV (reference sequence). The CDR3 length is 17 residues.

This sequence joins TRBV7-2 and TRBJ2-5; no definite D call. V was cut by 5 bases and J by 1 base, with 8 bases left in between. Germline lookup yields CDR1 SGHTA and CDR2 FQGNSA. The CDR3 totals 13 residues. The CDR3 sequence is CASSPHGQETQYF. The CDR3 DNA sequence: TGTGCCAGCAGCCCCCATGGCCAAGAGACCCAGTACTTC.

The gene calls are TRBV5-6 and TRBJ2-7; D is possibly TRBD1 (6 bases). Germline lookup yields CDR1 SGHDT and CDR2 YYEEEE. CDR3 size: 13 residues. V was shortened by 3 bases and J by 5 bases, with 12 bases between the two germline ends. The CDR3 DNA follows: TGTGCCAGCAGCTCGCAGGGGAACCACGAGCAGTACTTC. This gives the protein CASSSQGNHEQYF. The complete variable domain, with remaining parts taken from reference TRBV5-6 and TRBJ2-7, reads DAGVTQSPTHLIKTRGQQVTLRCSPKSGHDTVSWYQQALGQGPQFIFQYYEEEERQRGNFPDRFSGHQFPNYSSELNVNALLLGDSALYLCASSSQGNHEQYFGPGTRLTVT.

This clonotype showed up just a few times. The rearrangement joins TRBV11-2 to TRBJ1-6; 9 positions match TRBD1. Germline CDR1 reads SGHAT; CDR2 reads FQNNGV. The CDR3 runs to 18 residues. The ends lost 1 base at V and 2 bases at J; junction bases unmatched: 6. Here the CDR3 reads CASSLVPGQGTYNSPLHF. As DNA, the CDR3 is TGTGCCAGCAGCTTAGTCCCTGGACAGGGGACCTATAATTCACCCCTCCACTTT.

A few counts support this clonotype. The J gene is TRBJ1-4, the V gene TRBV15; D unclear. The CDR3 length is 16 residues. The germline V and J ends were trimmed by 1 base and 7 bases, with 16 bases remaining between them. Germline-derived CDR1 and CDR2 are LNHNV and YYDKDF (reference sequence). The CDR3 nucleotides read TGTGCCACCAGCAGAGGGGTGGAAGGGCGTCGTGAAAAACTGTTTTTT. It translates to CATSRGVEGRREKLFF. The full variable domain, its missing parts supplied by reference TRBV15 and TRBJ1-4, is DAMVIQNPRYQVTQFGKPVTLSCSQTLNHNVMYWYQQKSSQAPKLLFHYYDKDFNNEADTPDNFQSRRPNTSFCFLDIRSPGLGDTAMYLCATSRGVEGRREKLFFGSGTQLSVL.

Only a few counts were recorded for this clonotype. The J gene is TRBJ1-2, the V gene TRBV6-5; D remains unclear. V lost 0 bases, J lost 5 bases, and 7 bases lay in between. Germline loops: CDR1 MNHEY, CDR2 SVGAGI. The CDR3 is 13 amino acids. CDR3 amino acids: CASSYSAKYGYTF. CDR3 DNA sequence: TGTGCCAGCAGTTACTCAGCGAAGTATGGCTACACCTTC.